A selection of T cell receptor beta chains follows, all from one sample in a study of T cell changes during pregnancy in multiple sclerosis. The protocol was immunoSEQ multiplex PCR, while the TCRdb copy is restricted to in-frame clones and leaves out a portion. Of 50,000 to 60,000 clones in the sample, 92% were seen once. The material was CD4+ T cells from peripheral blood mononuclear cells, obtained after pregnancy. These receptors all stem from a female donor in good health, enrolled as a control in a pregnancy study. Both conserved end residues are part of each CDR3. The D gene is left open where the match is weak. Size is stated for part of the rows, as once, few or many counts, or as a class when the clone is expanded.

D gene: TRBD1
J gene: TRBJ2-5
clone size: NA
V gene: TRBV7-2
CDR3 DNA: TGTGCCAGCAGCTATCGACAGGGGGCGCTAGAGACCCAGTACTTC
CDR3 protein: CASSYRQGALETQYF

D gene: TRBD1
J gene: TRBJ1-4
clone size: NA
V gene: TRBV15
CDR3 DNA: TGTGCCACCAGCAGAGGGACAGGGGGCGTTGATCGGGAAAAACTGTTTTTT
CDR3 protein: CATSRGTGGVDREKLFF

D gene: NA
J gene: TRBJ2-3
clone size: NA
V gene: TRBV28
CDR3 DNA: TGTGCCAGCAGTAGAGGTCTACGCACAGATACGCAGTATTTT
CDR3 protein: CASSRGLRTDTQYF

D gene: TRBD1
J gene: TRBJ2-7
clone size: NA
V gene: TRBV4-2
CDR3 DNA: TGTGCCAGCAGCCAAGGGACAGGGGACGACGAGCAGTACTTC
CDR3 protein: CASSQGTGDDEQYF

D gene: NA
J gene: TRBJ1-5
clone size: few
V gene: TRBV7-5
CDR3 DNA: TGTGCCCTGACAATCCGGGGGGTCAATCAGCCCCAGCATTTT
CDR3 protein: CALTIRGVNQPQHF

D gene: TRBD1
J gene: TRBJ1-2
clone size: once
V gene: TRBV13
CDR3 DNA: TGTGCCAGCAGCTTAGAGCGGACAGGCGCCAATGGCTACACCTTC
CDR3 protein: CASSLERTGANGYTF

D gene: TRBD1
J gene: TRBJ1-1
clone size: NA
V gene: TRBV5-1
CDR3 DNA: TGCGCCAGCAGCTTGGGCGGACAGGGTAACACTGAAGCTTTCTTT
CDR3 protein: CASSLGGQGNTEAFF

D gene: NA
J gene: TRBJ2-2
clone size: NA
V gene: TRBV7-2
CDR3 DNA: TGTGCCAGCAGCTTAGAGGTGCAGGGGCCCGGGGAGCTGTTTTTT
CDR3 protein: CASSLEVQGPGELFF

D gene: NA
J gene: TRBJ2-7
clone size: NA
V gene: TRBV21-1
CDR3 DNA: TGTGCCAGCCCACTAGCGGGGGCCTTCTACGAGCAGTACTTC
CDR3 protein: CASPLAGAFYEQYF

D gene: NA
J gene: TRBJ1-5
clone size: NA
V gene: TRBV6-5
CDR3 DNA: TGTGCCAGCAGTCCGGACTCCGATAATCAGCCCCAGCATTTT
CDR3 protein: CASSPDSDNQPQHF

D gene: TRBD1
J gene: TRBJ2-7
clone size: NA
V gene: TRBV10-3
CDR3 DNA: TGTGCCATCAGGGCCGGGACAGGGGACTACGAGCAGTACTTC
CDR3 protein: CAIRAGTGDYEQYF

D gene: TRBD1
J gene: TRBJ2-7
clone size: NA
V gene: TRBV11-2
CDR3 DNA: TGTGCCAGCAGACCACCGGGACAGGGTCTCTACGAGCAGTACTTC
CDR3 protein: CASRPPGQGLYEQYF

D gene: NA
J gene: TRBJ1-5
clone size: NA
V gene: TRBV19
CDR3 DNA: TGTGCCAGTATGAGTGAACTGCGCAATCAGCCCCAGCATTTT
CDR3 protein: CASMSELRNQPQHF

D gene: NA
J gene: TRBJ2-7
clone size: NA
V gene: TRBV4-3
CDR3 DNA: TGCGCCAGCAGCCAAGATGGGGGGACGGAGCAGTACTTC
CDR3 protein: CASSQDGGTEQYF

D gene: NA
J gene: TRBJ1-2
clone size: NA
V gene: TRBV7-9
CDR3 DNA: TGTGCCAGCAGCTTAGGAACCCTCGGCTATGGCTACACCTTC
CDR3 protein: CASSLGTLGYGYTF

D gene: NA
J gene: TRBJ2-7
clone size: NA
V gene: TRBV6-1
CDR3 DNA: TGTGCCAGCAAGAGAGCCTACGAGCAGTACTTC
CDR3 protein: CASKRAYEQYF

D gene: NA
J gene: TRBJ1-2
clone size: NA
V gene: TRBV28
CDR3 DNA: TGTGCCAGCAGTTTACTTAGTACAGGGAACTATGGCTACACCTTC
CDR3 protein: CASSLLSTGNYGYTF

D gene: TRBD1
J gene: TRBJ1-1
clone size: NA
V gene: TRBV29-1
CDR3 DNA: TGCAGCGCCGAGGCGGCAGGGGGCACTGAAGCTTTCTTT
CDR3 protein: CSAEAAGGTEAFF

D gene: NA
J gene: TRBJ2-5
clone size: NA
V gene: TRBV15
CDR3 DNA: TGTGCCACCAGGAGACTTCAAGAGACCCAGTACTTC
CDR3 protein: CATRRLQETQYF

D gene: TRBD1
J gene: TRBJ2-7
clone size: NA
V gene: TRBV27
CDR3 DNA: TGTGCCAGCAGAGGGTCAGGGGGCTACGAGCAGTACTTC
CDR3 protein: CASRGSGGYEQYF

D gene: TRBD1
J gene: TRBJ2-2
clone size: NA
V gene: TRBV25-1
CDR3 DNA: TGTGCCAGCAGTGCGGGGACAGGGGGCTACAACACCGGGGAGCTGTTTTTT
CDR3 protein: CASSAGTGGYNTGELFF

D gene: NA
J gene: TRBJ1-5
clone size: NA
V gene: TRBV7-9
CDR3 DNA: TGTGCCAGCAGCCTCGGGTTGGGGGCGCCGCAGCCCCAGCATTTT
CDR3 protein: CASSLGLGAPQPQHF

D gene: NA
J gene: TRBJ1-4
clone size: NA
V gene: TRBV25-1
CDR3 DNA: TGTGCCAGCAGTCCGGCAGGGGCCTCTCCTCTCCCTAATGAAAAACTGTTTTTT
CDR3 protein: CASSPAGASPLPNEKLFF

D gene: NA
J gene: TRBJ1-1
clone size: NA
V gene: TRBV19
CDR3 DNA: TGTGCCAGTAGTATAGATGGGGGGGTGATGAACACTGAAGCTTTCTTT
CDR3 protein: CASSIDGGVMNTEAFF

D gene: NA
J gene: TRBJ2-2
clone size: NA
V gene: TRBV4-3
CDR3 DNA: TGCGCCAGCAGCCCTAGGGGGGGAAACACCGGGGAGCTGTTTTTT
CDR3 protein: CASSPRGGNTGELFF

D gene: NA
J gene: TRBJ2-7
clone size: NA
V gene: TRBV27
CDR3 DNA: TGTGCCAGCAGTTTACGGAGGGGGCCCTACGAGCAGTACTTC
CDR3 protein: CASSLRRGPYEQYF

D gene: NA
J gene: TRBJ1-1
clone size: once
V gene: TRBV11-2
CDR3 DNA: TGTGCCAGCAGCTTAGATCTCGGGAACACTGAAGCTTTCTTT
CDR3 protein: CASSLDLGNTEAFF

D gene: NA
J gene: TRBJ1-4
clone size: NA
V gene: TRBV18
CDR3 DNA: TGTGCCAGCTCACCCCGTTCGGAAAAACTGTTTTTT
CDR3 protein: CASSPRSEKLFF

D gene: TRBD2
J gene: TRBJ2-3
clone size: NA
V gene: TRBV27
CDR3 DNA: TGTGCCAGCAGTTTAGGTCTAGCGGGTACCCTCACAGATACGCAGTATTTT
CDR3 protein: CASSLGLAGTLTDTQYF

D gene: NA
J gene: TRBJ2-1
clone size: once
V gene: TRBV5-1
CDR3 DNA: TGCGCCAGCAGCGAGGGACACTCCTACAATGAGCAGTTCTTC
CDR3 protein: CASSEGHSYNEQFF

D gene: NA
J gene: TRBJ1-3
clone size: NA
V gene: TRBV23-1
CDR3 DNA: TGCGCCAGCAGTCAAATCGGGACAACCTCTGGAAACACCATATATTTT
CDR3 protein: CASSQIGTTSGNTIYF

D gene: TRBD1
J gene: TRBJ1-2
clone size: NA
V gene: TRBV6-6
CDR3 DNA: TGTGCCAGCAGTTTGGAACAGGGGGCCTATGGCTACACCTTC
CDR3 protein: CASSLEQGAYGYTF

D gene: NA
J gene: TRBJ2-3
clone size: NA
V gene: TRBV6-6
CDR3 DNA: TGTGCCAGCAGTTCCCGGGACACCACAGATACGCAGTATTTT
CDR3 protein: CASSSRDTTDTQYF

D gene: TRBD1
J gene: TRBJ2-5
clone size: few
V gene: TRBV9
CDR3 DNA: TGTGCCAGCAGCGTAGAGGCAGGGGGTGGGGAGACCCAGTACTTC
CDR3 protein: CASSVEAGGGETQYF

D gene: TRBD1
J gene: TRBJ1-2
clone size: NA
V gene: TRBV7-9
CDR3 DNA: TGTGCCAGCAGCCCCGGGACAGGGAATGGCTATGGCTACACCTTC
CDR3 protein: CASSPGTGNGYGYTF

D gene: NA
J gene: TRBJ2-1
clone size: NA
V gene: TRBV6-1
CDR3 DNA: TGTGCCAGCAAGGTGGGGGGTTCCTACAATGAGCAGTTCTTC
CDR3 protein: CASKVGGSYNEQFF

D gene: NA
J gene: TRBJ1-2
clone size: NA
V gene: TRBV11-2
CDR3 DNA: TGTGCCAGCAGCTTAGATGGTTGGGGGCGCGAAACCTATGGCTACACCTTC
CDR3 protein: CASSLDGWGRETYGYTF